The rows below give T cell receptor beta chains drawn from one sample of a study of beta chain features in type 1 diabetes. The repertoire was sequenced with immunoSEQ multiplex PCR; TCRdb's copy has only in-frame clones and lacks some. The table includes 810,000 or so clones, 17% detected once. The material sequenced was naive CD4+ T cells from blood. The receptor source for this set is a woman aged 18-35 years in good health. Both conserved end residues are part of each CDR3. D genes are given only for firm matches. Part of the rows lack a size; the others show once, few, many or a class for expanded clones.

j_call: TRBJ2-7; v_call: TRBV23-1; d_call: TRBD1; clone_size: NA; cdr3_nt: TGCGCCAGCACCCTGATGACCGGGACAGGGTCCTACGAGCAGTACTTC; cdr3_aa: CASTLMTGTGSYEQYF
j_call: TRBJ2-7; v_call: TRBV9; d_call: NA; clone_size: NA; cdr3_nt: TGTGCCAGCAGCGTAACCTCAGGGTCGTACGAGCAGTACTTC; cdr3_aa: CASSVTSGSYEQYF
j_call: TRBJ2-3; v_call: TRBV19; d_call: NA; clone_size: NA; cdr3_nt: TGTGCCAGCCGGAGCAGGGTGGATACGCAGTATTTT; cdr3_aa: CASRSRVDTQYF
j_call: TRBJ1-1; v_call: TRBV27; d_call: NA; clone_size: NA; cdr3_nt: TGTGCCAGCAGTCCTTTTGCGGGCCTTTCCTACACTGAAGCTTTCTTT; cdr3_aa: CASSPFAGLSYTEAFF
j_call: TRBJ2-3; v_call: TRBV18; d_call: NA; clone_size: few; cdr3_nt: TGTGCCAGCTCACCAATACCGGATACGCAGTATTTT; cdr3_aa: CASSPIPDTQYF
j_call: TRBJ2-3; v_call: TRBV7-2; d_call: NA; clone_size: few; cdr3_nt: TGTGCCAGCAGCCCAAGGGGGTTCAGCACAGATACGCAGTATTTT; cdr3_aa: CASSPRGFSTDTQYF
j_call: TRBJ1-5; v_call: TRBV28; d_call: NA; clone_size: NA; cdr3_nt: TGTGCCAGCAGTACCGTGGGCAGGGCGGGAGATCAGCCCCAGCATTTT; cdr3_aa: CASSTVGRAGDQPQHF
j_call: TRBJ2-2; v_call: TRBV7-2; d_call: NA; clone_size: NA; cdr3_nt: TGTGCCAGCAGCTTATCTTCCGGGGAGCTGTTTTTT; cdr3_aa: CASSLSSGELFF
j_call: TRBJ2-7; v_call: TRBV28; d_call: NA; clone_size: NA; cdr3_nt: TGTGCCAGCAGTTTATCTCGCGGGATCTCCTACGAGCAGTACTTC; cdr3_aa: CASSLSRGISYEQYF
j_call: TRBJ2-3; v_call: TRBV5-6; d_call: NA; clone_size: NA; cdr3_nt: TGTGCCAGCAGGCCGTGGTTGACAGATACGCAGTATTTT; cdr3_aa: CASRPWLTDTQYF
j_call: TRBJ2-7; v_call: TRBV7-9; d_call: NA; clone_size: few; cdr3_nt: TGTGCCGGGGCTCGGGACACCGTCTACGAGCAGTACTTC; cdr3_aa: CAGARDTVYEQYF
j_call: TRBJ1-1; v_call: TRBV4-1; d_call: NA; clone_size: NA; cdr3_nt: TGCGCCAGCAGCCAAGTCGGGGGGCGGACTGAAGCTTTCTTT; cdr3_aa: CASSQVGGRTEAFF
j_call: TRBJ1-5; v_call: TRBV7-9; d_call: NA; clone_size: NA; cdr3_nt: TGTGCCAGCAGCCCGCGGGGGGATAGCAATCAGCCCCAGCATTTT; cdr3_aa: CASSPRGDSNQPQHF
j_call: TRBJ2-7; v_call: TRBV6-6; d_call: TRBD1; clone_size: NA; cdr3_nt: TGTGCCAGCAACGAGCGGGGGACAGGGGCCTACGAGCAGTACTTC; cdr3_aa: CASNERGTGAYEQYF
j_call: TRBJ1-2; v_call: TRBV5-4; d_call: NA; clone_size: NA; cdr3_nt: TGTGCCAGCAGCTTGATTGCGGGCCGTAATAACTATGGCTACACCTTC; cdr3_aa: CASSLIAGRNNYGYTF
j_call: TRBJ2-1; v_call: TRBV5-4; d_call: TRBD1; clone_size: NA; cdr3_nt: TGTGCCAGCAGCGGGACCGGGACAGGGGGTGGAGATGAGCAGTTCTTC; cdr3_aa: CASSGTGTGGGDEQFF
j_call: TRBJ2-1; v_call: TRBV27; d_call: TRBD2; clone_size: few; cdr3_nt: TGTGCCAGCAGTTACGGACTAGCGGGAGCCAATGAGCAGTTCTTC; cdr3_aa: CASSYGLAGANEQFF
j_call: TRBJ1-2; v_call: TRBV28; d_call: NA; clone_size: NA; cdr3_nt: TGTGCCAGTCTCTGGGGGGGGAGGACTAACTATGGCTACACCTTC; cdr3_aa: CASLWGGRTNYGYTF
j_call: TRBJ2-5; v_call: TRBV9; d_call: TRBD2; clone_size: NA; cdr3_nt: TGTGCCAGCAGCCGACTAGCGGTGGGAGGGGGAGAGACCCAGTACTTC; cdr3_aa: CASSRLAVGGGETQYF
j_call: TRBJ2-1; v_call: TRBV19; d_call: TRBD2; clone_size: NA; cdr3_nt: TGTGCCAGTGGACTAGCGGGAGCTGGGGGCATATACAATGAGCAGTTCTTC; cdr3_aa: CASGLAGAGGIYNEQFF
j_call: TRBJ2-2; v_call: TRBV4-2; d_call: TRBD1; clone_size: few; cdr3_nt: TGTGCCAGCAGCCAAGAAACCCGGACAGGTGGCGGGGAGCTGTTTTTT; cdr3_aa: CASSQETRTGGGELFF
j_call: TRBJ2-1; v_call: TRBV7-2; d_call: NA; clone_size: few; cdr3_nt: TGTGCCAGCAGCCTATACGGGGACCCGTTCTTC; cdr3_aa: CASSLYGDPFF